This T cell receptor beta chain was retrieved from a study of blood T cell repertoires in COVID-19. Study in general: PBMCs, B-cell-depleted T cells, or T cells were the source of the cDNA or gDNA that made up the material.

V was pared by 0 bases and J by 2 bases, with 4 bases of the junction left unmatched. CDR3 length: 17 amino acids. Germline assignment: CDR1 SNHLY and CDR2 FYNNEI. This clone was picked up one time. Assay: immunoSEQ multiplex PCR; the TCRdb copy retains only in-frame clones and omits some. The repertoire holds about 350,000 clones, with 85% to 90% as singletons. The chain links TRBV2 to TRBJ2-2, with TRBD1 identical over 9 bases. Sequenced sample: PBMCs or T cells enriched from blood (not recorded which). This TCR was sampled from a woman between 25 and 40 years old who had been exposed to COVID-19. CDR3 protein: CASSEAGGQGNTGELFF. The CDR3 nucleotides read TGTGCCAGCAGTGAAGCGGGGGGACAGGGAAACACCGGGGAGCTGTTTTTT.